The 17 T cell receptor beta chains below come from one sample, sequenced in a study of blood T cell repertoires in COVID-19. Clones were read by immunoSEQ multiplex PCR, and TCRdb kept only the in-frame ones, dropping some. The sample yields fewer than 450,000 clones, approximately 87% seen once. The sequencing sample was made of peripheral blood. The receptor set was obtained from a woman aged 50 to 60 with COVID-19, enrolled during active disease.

V is TRBV7-9 and J is TRBJ2-7, with 8 bases aligning to TRBD2. The CDR3 spans 15 residues. Germline V lookup: CDR1 SEHNR, CDR2 FQNEAQ (reference sequence). With 4 bases clipped from V and 0 bases from J, the junction kept 5 bases outside the gene matches. The CDR3 nucleotides are TGTGCCAGCAGCTCCCTCAGCGGGAGCTCCTACGAGCAGTACTTC. It is translated as CASSSLSGSSYEQYF.

V usage is TRBV18 and J usage is TRBJ2-3; 7 nucleotides align to TRBD1. Trimming cost V 4 bases and J 2 bases; bases outside gene matches: 9. Germline V lookup: CDR1 KGHSH, CDR2 LQKENI. The CDR3 extends over 16 amino acids. DNA of the CDR3: TGTGCCAGCTCACGGGACAGTATAGGGACCACAGATACGCAGTATTTT. Translating gives CASSRDSIGTTDTQYF.

The CDR3 region is CASSPRQGAAEAFF. In DNA form, the CDR3 reads TGTGCCAGCAGCCCACGACAGGGGGCGGCTGAAGCTTTCTTT. This chain uses TRBV3-1 (or the pseudogene TRBV3-2) with TRBJ1-1; 10 bases align to TRBD1. With 4 bases clipped from V and 6 bases from J, the junction kept 5 bases outside the gene matches. From germline, CDR1 is LGHDT and CDR2 YNNKEL (reference sequence). The CDR3 consists of 14 residues.

The chain uses TRBV29-1 and TRBJ2-7; 8 bases agree with TRBD2. Trimming took 2 bases from V and 7 from J; bases not matched to a gene: 7. The CDR3 has 13 residues. The V gene's germline CDR1 is SQVTM and CDR2 ANQGSEA. Written as DNA, the CDR3 is TGCAGCGTTGAATCTACTAGCGGTAAAGAGCAGTACTTC. It specifies CSVESTSGKEQYF.

The CDR3: CASRTGTGHTGELFF. The CDR3 nucleotides read TGTGCCAGCAGAACCGGGACAGGGCACACCGGGGAGCTGTTTTTT. The rearrangement uses TRBV27 and TRBJ2-2; 9 bases match TRBD1. From germline, CDR1 is MNHEY and CDR2 SMNVEV (reference sequence). V trimming: 6 bases; J trimming: 3 bases; junction bases outside the gene matches: 5. The CDR3 contains 15 residues.

This chain uses TRBV18 with TRBJ2-5, with a tentative D call TRBD2 (5 bases). V was clipped by 6 bases and J by 1 base, with 18 bases between them. The length of the CDR3 is 16 residues. Per germline, CDR1 KGHSH and CDR2 LQKENI. This chain's CDR3 is CASSTIKVPLQETQYF. Written as DNA, the CDR3 is TGTGCCAGCTCGACTATCAAGGTCCCCCTCCAAGAGACCCAGTACTTC. Looking up the rest from reference TRBV18 and TRBJ2-5 gives the full variable domain: NAGVMQNPRHLVRRRGQEARLRCSPMKGHSHVYWYRQLPEEGLKFMVYLQKENIIDESGMPKERFSAEFPKEGPSILRIQQVVRGDSAAYFCASSTIKVPLQETQYFGPGTRLLVL.

The V and J genes are TRBV25-1 and TRBJ1-1; 7 nucleotides match TRBD1. Germline V CDR1 and CDR2: MGHDK, SYGVNS. This CDR3 spans 12 amino acids. J lost 5 bases, V lost 9 bases, and 6 bases had no gene match. CDR3 DNA sequence: TGTGCCAGGACAGGGCAGGGGACTGAAGCTTTCTTT. Translated, it gives CARTGQGTEAFF.

The rearrangement joins TRBV6-5 to TRBJ2-5; D possibly corresponds to TRBD2 (6 bases). V lost 2 bases and J lost 4, with 11 bases in between. CDR1 MNHEY and CDR2 SVGAGI come from the germline V gene. This CDR3 comprises 14 residues. CDR3 coding DNA: TGTGCCAGCAGTTACATCGGAGGGCGAGAGACCCAGTACTTC. Translation gives CASSYIGGRETQYF.

V usage is TRBV5-1 and J usage is TRBJ1-2, with 7 bases fitting TRBD1. CDR1 is SGHRS and CDR2 is YFSETQ in the germline V gene. CDR3 length: 12 amino acids. V was pared by 3 bases and J by 8 bases, with 4 bases of the junction left unmatched. The CDR3 coding sequence is TGCGCCAGCAGCTCCGACAGGGAAGGCTACACCTTC. Translating gives CASSSDREGYTF.

This clone has a single count. The chain uses TRBV6-1 and TRBJ1-1, with 7 nucleotides matching TRBD1. The junction had 5 bases not matched to a gene; V was cut back by 3 bases and J by 7 bases. In germline, CDR1 is MNHNS, CDR2 SASEGT. The CDR3 is 13 residues long. The chain's CDR3 is CASSEVRQGEAFF. The CDR3 DNA is TGTGCCAGCAGTGAGGTACGACAGGGTGAAGCTTTCTTT.

This sequence joins TRBV6-1 and TRBJ2-6, with TRBD1 as a possible D gene (6 bases). V dropped 0 bases and J dropped 0 bases, with 15 bases sitting between them. CDR3 size: 19 residues. CDR1 MNHNS and CDR2 SASEGT come from the germline V gene. CDR3 protein: CASSEAPGHLYSGANVLTF. The DNA of the CDR3 is TGTGCCAGCAGTGAAGCTCCGGGACACTTGTACTCTGGGGCCAACGTCCTGACTTTC.

V is TRBV6-7 and J is TRBJ2-3, with D possibly TRBD1 on 5 matching bases. TRBV6-7 is recorded as an ORF, its role being uncertain. The V and J ends lost 0 bases and 0 bases respectively, with 13 bases between them. The CDR3 is 17 amino acids. CDR3 in amino acids: CASSYSIGQGSTDTQYF. The CDR3 DNA sequence: TGTGCCAGCAGTTACTCAATTGGTCAGGGAAGCACAGATACGCAGTATTTT.

This chain joins TRBV5-1 and TRBJ2-1; 10 nucleotides agree with TRBD2. V was clipped by 0 bases and J by 9 bases; unmatched bases: 9. The CDR3 sequence is 16 residues long. In germline, CDR1 is SGHRS, CDR2 YFSETQ. CDR3 sequence: CASSLAGTSGIAEQFF. The CDR3 DNA reads as TGCGCCAGCAGCTTGGCGGGTACTAGCGGGATAGCTGAGCAGTTCTTC.

The rearrangement uses TRBV14 and TRBJ2-7; D is uncertain. Deletions cut 0 bases from V and 6 bases from J, with 3 bases between. Germline CDR1 and CDR2: SGHDN and FVKESK. CDR3 length: 11 residues. CDR3 sequence reads: CASSQELEQYF. CDR3 coding DNA: TGTGCCAGCAGCCAAGAACTCGAGCAGTACTTC.

The J gene is TRBJ2-2, the V gene TRBV6-4; TRBD1 matches 7 bases. Germline values: CDR1 MRHNA, CDR2 SNTAGT. The CDR3 is made up of 15 amino acids. V dropped 2 bases and J dropped 3; count of bases not matched to a gene: 3. The CDR3 DNA reads TGTGCCAGCAGTGACAGGGGGCGACACACCGGGGAGCTGTTTTTT. Encoded protein: CASSDRGRHTGELFF.

Worth noting for this clone: Other DNA variants within this sample encode the same CDR3. The rearrangement uses TRBV6-1 and TRBJ2-7; D is perhaps TRBD1 (6 bases). V lost 2 bases and J lost 4, with 6 bases in between. Germline V gene data show CDR1 as MNHNS and CDR2 as SASEGT. The CDR3 sequence is 12 residues long. CDR3 sequence (DNA): TGTGCCAGCAGTGAACAGGGGTACGAGCAGTACTTC. This translates into CASSEQGYEQYF.

The rearrangement links TRBV9 to TRBJ2-2; TRBD1 is a possible D gene (6 bases). Germline V lookup: CDR1 SGDLS, CDR2 YYNGEE. CDR3 length equals 16 residues. V shed 9 bases and J shed 4 bases, with 22 bases lying between them. DNA of the CDR3: TGTGCCACCTCCTACGGTTGGGGGCTTGGCACCGGGGAGCTGTTTTTT. Amino acids: CATSYGWGLGTGELFF.